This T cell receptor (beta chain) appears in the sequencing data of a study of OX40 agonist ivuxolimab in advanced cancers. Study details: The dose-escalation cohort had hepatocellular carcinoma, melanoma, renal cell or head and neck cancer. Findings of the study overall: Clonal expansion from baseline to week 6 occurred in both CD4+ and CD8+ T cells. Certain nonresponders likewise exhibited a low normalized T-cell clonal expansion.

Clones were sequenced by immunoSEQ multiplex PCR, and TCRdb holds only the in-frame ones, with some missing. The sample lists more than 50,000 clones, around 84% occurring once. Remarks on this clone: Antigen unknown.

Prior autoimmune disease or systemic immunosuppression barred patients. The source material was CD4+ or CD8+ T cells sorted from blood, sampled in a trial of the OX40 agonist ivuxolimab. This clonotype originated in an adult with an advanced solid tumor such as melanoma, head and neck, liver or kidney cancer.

CDR3 in DNA: TGTGCCAGCAGCTTAGGTGAGGGGACGGCTTTCTTT. Translation gives CASSLGEGTAFF. The chain links TRBV11-3 to TRBJ1-1; TRBD1 might be the D (5 bases). Trimming stripped 1 base from V and 11 bases from J, with 11 bases between. Germline CDR1 is SGHNT and CDR2 is YENEEA. The CDR3 runs 12 residues.